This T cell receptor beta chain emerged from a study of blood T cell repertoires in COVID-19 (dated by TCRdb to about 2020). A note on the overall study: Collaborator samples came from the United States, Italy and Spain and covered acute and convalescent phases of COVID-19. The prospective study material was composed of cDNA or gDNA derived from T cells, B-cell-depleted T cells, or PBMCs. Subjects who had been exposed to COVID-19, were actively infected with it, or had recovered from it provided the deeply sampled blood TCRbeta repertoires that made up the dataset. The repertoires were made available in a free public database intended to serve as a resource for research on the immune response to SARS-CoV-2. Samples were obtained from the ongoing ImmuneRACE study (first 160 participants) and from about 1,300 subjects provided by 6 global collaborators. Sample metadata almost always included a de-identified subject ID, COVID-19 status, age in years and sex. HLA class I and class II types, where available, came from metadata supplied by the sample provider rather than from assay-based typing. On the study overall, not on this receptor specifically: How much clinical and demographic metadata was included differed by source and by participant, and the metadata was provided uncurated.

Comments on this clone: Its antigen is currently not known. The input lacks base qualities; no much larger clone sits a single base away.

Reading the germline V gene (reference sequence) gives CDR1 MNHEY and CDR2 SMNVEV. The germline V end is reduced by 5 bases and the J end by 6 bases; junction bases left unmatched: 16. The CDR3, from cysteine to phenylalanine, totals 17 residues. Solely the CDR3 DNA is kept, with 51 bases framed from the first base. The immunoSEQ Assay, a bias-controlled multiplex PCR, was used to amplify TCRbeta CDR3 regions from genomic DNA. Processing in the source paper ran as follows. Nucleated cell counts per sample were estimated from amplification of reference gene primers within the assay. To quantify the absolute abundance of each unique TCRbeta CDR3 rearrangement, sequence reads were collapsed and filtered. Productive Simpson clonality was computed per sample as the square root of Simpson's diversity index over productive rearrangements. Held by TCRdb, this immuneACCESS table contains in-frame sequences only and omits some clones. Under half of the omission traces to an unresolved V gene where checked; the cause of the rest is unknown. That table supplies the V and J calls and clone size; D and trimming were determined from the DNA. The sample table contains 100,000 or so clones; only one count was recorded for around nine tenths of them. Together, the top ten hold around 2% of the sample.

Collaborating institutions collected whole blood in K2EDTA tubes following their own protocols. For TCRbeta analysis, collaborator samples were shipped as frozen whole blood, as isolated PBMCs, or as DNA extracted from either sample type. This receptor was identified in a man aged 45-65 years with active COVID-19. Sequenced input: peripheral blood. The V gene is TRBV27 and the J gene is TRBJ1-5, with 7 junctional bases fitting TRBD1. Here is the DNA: TGTGCCAGCAGTCCCGCTCTCCTTACAGGGGAGGTTCAGCCCCAGCATTTT. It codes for CASSPALLTGEVQPQHF.